The entry below describes one TCR beta chain. The CDR3 is 14 residues long. This sample was included in a study of preoperative IRX-2 immunotherapy in early breast cancer. This table comes from immunoSEQ multiplex PCR, and its TCRdb copy is limited to in-frame clones, with some not included. The sample yields 800 to 850 clones, about 74% seen once. Treatment meaning: preoperative locoregional IRX-2 cytokine immunotherapy. Patients received preoperative, locoregional IRX-2 cytokine immunotherapy in a phase Ib study. This receptor was identified in a human donor with breast cancer. The chain uses TRBV1 and TRBJ1-4. TRBV1 is classified as a pseudogene. The input for sequencing was tumor tissue, taken after IRX-2 immunotherapy. The CDR3 region has the DNA TGCGCCAGCAGCCCTTCAACCCTTAATGAAAAACTGTTTTTT. The encoded protein is CASSPSTLNEKLFF.